Each of the 25 T cell receptor beta chains below was sequenced from the same sample in a study of lymphopenia after photon versus proton radiotherapy. TCRdb's copy holds only in-frame clones and misses some; the assay was immunoSEQ multiplex PCR. The sample has 65,000 to 85,000 clones, under 95% seen once. The input for sequencing was peripheral blood, taken from a patient treated with photon-based radiotherapy. The origin of the receptors is a woman in her forties with cholangiocarcinoma.

J is TRBJ1-5 and V is TRBV16; tentatively, D is TRBD1 (5 bases). This CDR3 has 14 amino acids. Germline V gene sequence: CDR1 KGHSY, CDR2 FQNENV. V was shortened by 4 bases and J by 3 bases, with 10 bases between the two germline ends. The CDR3 region has the DNA TGTGCCAGCAGCCCAGGGACGGTCAATCAGCCCCAGCATTTT. Protein product: CASSPGTVNQPQHF.

The chain links TRBV12-5 to TRBJ2-1; TRBD1 aligns across 9 bases. Per the germline V gene, CDR1 is LGHNT and CDR2 is FRNRAP. J gave up 0 bases and V 7 bases, and 7 bases lay outside the gene matches. The CDR3 loop spans 16 amino acids. The CDR3 spells CASAPGQGSSYNEQFF. The CDR3 region has the DNA TGTGCTAGTGCTCCGGGACAGGGTAGCTCCTACAATGAGCAGTTCTTC.

The V gene is TRBV27, the J gene TRBJ2-7; 8 bases agree with TRBD2. Germline V gene lookup returns CDR1 MNHEY and CDR2 SMNVEV (reference sequence). J gave up 5 bases and V 3 bases, and 6 bases lay outside the gene matches. This CDR3 spans 14 amino acids. The DNA for the CDR3 is TGTGCCAGCAGTTTTTCAGCGGGAGACCACGAGCAGTACTTC. This translates into CASSFSAGDHEQYF.

The chain combines TRBV7-9 with TRBJ1-1; D perhaps matches TRBD1 (6 bases). Per germline, CDR1 SEHNR and CDR2 FQNEAQ (reference sequence). The CDR3 totals 13 residues. The V and J ends lost 3 bases and 5 bases respectively, with 10 bases between them. The DNA for the CDR3 is TGTGCCAGCAGCTTTGGGCAGGGGACTGAAGCTTTCTTT. Its translation: CASSFGQGTEAFF.

The chain links TRBV5-1 to TRBJ2-7; D is undetermined. This CDR3 contains 13 residues. With 0 bases removed from V and 2 bases from J, the gap between germline ends came to 6 bases. Germline V lookup: CDR1 SGHRS, CDR2 YFSETQ. CDR3 residues: CASSLAGTYEQYF. CDR3 nucleotides: TGCGCCAGCAGCTTGGCCGGCACCTACGAGCAGTACTTC.

This chain joins TRBV14 and TRBJ1-2; D uncertain. The length of the CDR3 is 13 residues. Trimming stripped 0 bases from V and 5 bases from J, with 7 bases between. CDR1 and CDR2 from the germline V gene are SGHDN and FVKESK. This chain's CDR3 is CASSQEKYYGYTF. Written as DNA, the CDR3 is TGTGCCAGCAGCCAAGAAAAGTATTATGGCTACACCTTC. Full variable domain (remainder filled in from reference TRBV14 and TRBJ1-2): EAGVTQFPSHSVIEKGQTVTLRCDPISGHDNLYWYRRVMGKEIKFLLHFVKESKQDESGMPNNRFLAERTGGTYSTLKVQPAELEDSGVYFCASSQEKYYGYTFGSGTRLTVV.

The V and J genes are TRBV6-5 and TRBJ2-7; D remains ambiguous. V gave up 2 bases and J gave up 2 bases, with 13 bases separating them. In germline, CDR1 is MNHEY, CDR2 SVGAGI. CDR3 length: 15 amino acids. DNA for the CDR3: TGTGCCAGCAGTTACCGACATTCACCCGCCTACGAGCAGTACTTC. Protein sequence: CASSYRHSPAYEQYF.

The chain couples TRBV30 to TRBJ2-3; no reliable D call. This CDR3 comprises 14 residues. Trimming took 2 bases from V and 4 from J, leaving 13 bases between them. Germline V lookup: CDR1 GTSNPN, CDR2 SVGIG (reference sequence). The CDR3 loop is CAWSFLGAPDTQYF. The CDR3 DNA is TGTGCCTGGAGTTTCCTGGGTGCCCCAGATACGCAGTATTTT.

V usage is TRBV6-5 and J usage is TRBJ1-4; TRBD1 agrees at 8 bases. CDR1 is MNHEY, CDR2 SVGAGI, per germline. The CDR3 has 16 residues. V lost 4 bases and J lost 0; bases outside the gene matches: 4. Here the CDR3 DNA reads TGTGCCAGCAGTTGGGCAGGGGGCGCAACTAATGAAAAACTGTTTTTT. Translated: CASSWAGGATNEKLFF.

The rearrangement links TRBV6-5 to TRBJ1-1; D remains unclear. The germline V gene encodes CDR1 MNHEY and CDR2 SVGAGI. V was clipped by 0 bases and J by 5 bases, with 13 bases between them. The CDR3 totals 15 residues. CDR3: CASSYSKGIGTEAFF. CDR3 in DNA: TGTGCCAGCAGTTACTCGAAAGGGATTGGTACTGAAGCTTTCTTT.

J is TRBJ1-1 and V is TRBV6-5; maybe TRBD1 (5 bases). Trimming shortened V by 4 bases and J by 0 bases, and 12 bases separated the two germline ends. This CDR3 is built from 15 residues. Germline V gene lookup returns CDR1 MNHEY and CDR2 SVGAGI. CDR3 amino acids: CASSSLGTVNTEAFF. CDR3 coding DNA: TGTGCCAGCAGTTCTCTCGGGACGGTGAACACTGAAGCTTTCTTT.

The rearrangement links TRBV27 to TRBJ1-5; D is unresolved. There are 13 residues in the CDR3. Trimming left V 2 bases short and J 7 bases short, with 9 bases between. Germline loops: CDR1 MNHEY, CDR2 SMNVEV (reference sequence). CDR3 DNA: TGTGCCAGCAGTTTACGGGTAGAGCAGCCCCAGCATTTT. This codes for CASSLRVEQPQHF.

This chain joins TRBV30 and TRBJ2-3; D unresolved. The V end was cut by 0 bases, the J end by 7 bases, with 8 bases between. Per germline, CDR1 GTSNPN and CDR2 SVGIG (reference sequence). The CDR3 is 12 residues long. CDR3 bases: TGTGCCTGGAGTGTAAAGGGCAATACGCAGTATTTT. Its protein product is CAWSVKGNTQYF.

The chain uses TRBV6-5 and TRBJ1-6; weak D call: TRBD1 (5 bases). The ends were cut back, 0 bases at V and 5 bases at J, with 5 bases in the middle. CDR1 and CDR2 from the germline V gene are MNHEY and SVGAGI. The CDR3 is made up of 14 amino acids. The CDR3 protein is CASSYSTDNSPLHF. CDR3 sequence (DNA): TGTGCCAGCAGTTACTCGACAGATAATTCACCCCTCCACTTT.

This rearrangement joins TRBV30 to TRBJ2-1; 9 positions agree with TRBD1. There are 14 residues in the CDR3. Germline V CDR1 and CDR2: GTSNPN, SVGIG (reference sequence). Trimming at V came to 1 base and at J to 13 bases, leaving 11 bases not matched to a gene. The CDR3 reads CAWSAGGTGLFQFF. CDR3 nucleotides: TGTGCCTGGAGTGCCGGAGGGACAGGGCTGTTTCAGTTCTTC.

The CDR3 region is CASSSGLAGGRGEQFF. CDR3 sequence (DNA): TGTGCCAGCAGCTCCGGACTAGCGGGGGGGCGAGGTGAGCAGTTCTTC. This chain uses TRBV7-8 with TRBJ2-1, with TRBD2 matching over 15 bases. The CDR3 loop spans 16 amino acids. From germline, CDR1 is SGHVS and CDR2 FQNEAQ. V lost 4 bases, J lost 9 bases, and 7 bases stayed unmatched.

The J gene is TRBJ1-1, the V gene TRBV11-3; D uncertain. CDR1 and CDR2 from the germline V gene are SGHNT and YENEEA. The CDR3 extends over 13 amino acids. V was clipped by 0 bases and J by 5 bases, with 7 bases between them. For the CDR3, the DNA is TGTGCCAGCAGCTTAGATCCGCGGACTGAAGCTTTCTTT. This encodes CASSLDPRTEAFF.

This chain joins TRBV28 and TRBJ1-1; the match to TRBD1 covers 8 bases. With 5 bases clipped from V and 1 base from J, the junction kept 3 bases outside the gene matches. This CDR3 has 14 amino acids. Germline CDR1 and CDR2: MDHEN and SYDVKM. In DNA, the CDR3 is TGTGCCAGCAGTCCCGGGACAGGGAACACTGAAGCTTTCTTT. It specifies CASSPGTGNTEAFF.

The chain couples TRBV5-1 to TRBJ2-3, with a tentative D call TRBD2 (5 bases). V lost 0 bases and J lost 1, with 12 bases in between. Germline CDR1 and CDR2: SGHRS and YFSETQ. This CDR3 spans 16 amino acids. The DNA for the CDR3 is TGCGCCAGCAGCTTGGCCTTTGACTATCGCACAGATACGCAGTATTTT. This gives the protein CASSLAFDYRTDTQYF.

V gene TRBV30 combines with J gene TRBJ2-4; a possible D gene is TRBD1 (7 bases). The V gene's germline CDR1 is GTSNPN and CDR2 SVGIG (reference sequence). The V gene lost 5 bases and the J gene lost 13 bases, with 15 bases spanning the gap. The CDR3 spans 11 residues. The CDR3: CAWDGGGLQYF. The CDR3 coding sequence is TGTGCCTGGGACGGAGGGGGCCTCCAGTACTTC.

This clone was observed a single time. The chain employs TRBV18 and TRBJ2-2; 10 bases align to TRBD2. Germline V gives CDR1 KGHSH, CDR2 LQKENI. The CDR3 is made up of 15 amino acids. V lost 3 bases, J lost 5 bases, and 3 bases stayed unmatched. CDR3 amino acids: CASSPPSGRTGELFF. The CDR3, as DNA: TGTGCCAGCTCACCGCCTAGCGGGAGAACCGGGGAGCTGTTTTTT.

This chain links TRBV27 with TRBJ1-1, with D tentatively TRBD1 (5 bases). This CDR3 has 13 residues. Per the germline V gene, CDR1 is MNHEY and CDR2 is SMNVEV (reference sequence). V lost 8 bases and J lost 1, with 11 bases in between. CDR3 in DNA: TGTGCCAGCGGAAACCAGGGGAACACTGAAGCTTTCTTT. This sequence encodes CASGNQGNTEAFF.

Here the CDR3 reads CASRTGNTIYF. Written as DNA, the CDR3 is TGTGCCAGCCGCACGGGCAACACCATATATTTT. The chain has TRBV9 and TRBJ1-3; no clear D gene. The CDR3 covers 11 residues. Germline-derived CDR1 and CDR2 are SGDLS and YYNGEE. The V gene lost 7 bases and the J gene lost 7 bases, with 9 bases spanning the gap. Supplemented by reference TRBV9 and TRBJ1-3, the full variable domain reads DSGVTQTPKHLITATGQRVTLRCSPRSGDLSVYWYQQSLDQGLQFLIQYYNGEERAKGNILERFSAQQFPDLHSELNLSSLELGDSALYFCASRTGNTIYFGEGSWLTVV.

The chain combines TRBV6-6 with TRBJ2-5; TRBD2 aligns across 7 bases. The J segment lost 5 bases and the V segment lost 5 bases, leaving 11 bases of the junction unmatched. The CDR3 consists of 15 residues. Germline-derived CDR1 and CDR2 are MNHNY and SVGAGI (reference sequence). In DNA, the CDR3 is TGTGCCAGCAGTGCCCTGGGGGGGGGAGAGGAGACCCAGTACTTC. Residues: CASSALGGGEETQYF.

The rearrangement uses TRBV18 and TRBJ2-1, with D perhaps given as TRBD1 or TRBD2 (6 bases each). Trimming shortened V by 3 bases and J by 5 bases, and 17 bases separated the two germline ends. The CDR3 covers 16 residues. Per germline, CDR1 KGHSH and CDR2 LQKENI. The CDR3 sequence: CASSPMASGGDNEQFF. CDR3 sequence (DNA): TGTGCCAGCTCACCCATGGCATCCGGGGGCGACAATGAGCAGTTCTTC.